The rows below give T cell receptor beta chains drawn from one sample of a study of blood T cell repertoires in COVID-19. Method: immunoSEQ multiplex PCR; TCRdb's copy keeps in-frame clones and lacks some. The sample lists about 210,000 clones, roughly nine tenths occurring once. The sequencing sample was made of PBMCs or T cells enriched from blood (not recorded which). These receptors were collected from a woman aged 40-49 years in a cohort exposed to, infected with or recovered from COVID-19 (not recorded which). Each CDR3 is given with its conserved first and last residue. The D gene is left open where the match is weak. Expanded clones get a size class; other rows say once, few or many, or leave the size out.

TRBV6-5	TRBJ2-7	TRBD2	-	TGTGCCAGCCGTAGCGGGAGGTACGAGCAGTACTTC	CASRSGRYEQYF
TRBV5-6	TRBJ2-1	-	-	TGTGCCAGCAGCTTGTGGGCCTCCTACAATGAGCAGTTCTTC	CASSLWASYNEQFF
TRBV5-1	TRBJ2-3	-	-	TGCGCCAGCAGCTTTAACACAGATACGCAGTATTTT	CASSFNTDTQYF
TRBV4-1	TRBJ2-2	-	once	TGCGCCAGCAGCCCCCCTGGTCGAGGGAACACCGGGGAGCTGTTTTTT	CASSPPGRGNTGELFF
TRBV6-5	TRBJ1-1	TRBD1	-	TGTGCCAGCAGTTCCGGACAGGCAGGAGCTTTCTTT	CASSSGQAGAFF
TRBV4-1	TRBJ1-2	-	-	TGCGCCAGCAGCCAAGTTTTCCGGGGAGGGAGGGGAGTCTATGGCTACACCTTC	CASSQVFRGGRGVYGYTF
TRBV7-2	TRBJ1-2	TRBD1	-	TGTGCCTTACAACCGGGACAGGGCTATGGCTACACCTTC	CALQPGQGYGYTF
TRBV9	TRBJ2-7	-	-	TGTGCCAGCAGCGCGTCGGGAGCCTCCTACGAGCAGTACTTC	CASSASGASYEQYF
TRBV10-3	TRBJ1-1	TRBD1	once	TGTGCCATCAGTGCTTACTCGGGACAGGGGCAGAGAACTGAAGCTTTCTTT	CAISAYSGQGQRTEAFF
TRBV4-1	TRBJ2-3	-	-	TGCGCCAGCAGCCAAGATCTTACGGAGGCAGATACGCAGTATTTT	CASSQDLTEADTQYF
TRBV5-1	TRBJ1-1	TRBD1	once	TGCGCCAGCAGCTGGGACAGGGGGTGGGCTGAAGCTTTCTTT	CASSWDRGWAEAFF
TRBV27	TRBJ1-1	-	-	TGTGCCAGCAGTTTATCGATCGCGGGGAACACTGAAGCTTTCTTT	CASSLSIAGNTEAFF
TRBV29-1	TRBJ1-1	-	once	TGCAGCGTTGAACGGGGGGTAGGCGCTGAAGCTTTCTTT	CSVERGVGAEAFF
TRBV7-6	TRBJ2-2	TRBD2	-	TGTGCCAGCAGCCGCGATCGGGGGGGGAAGGCCGGGGAGCTGTTTTTT	CASSRDRGGKAGELFF
TRBV25-1	TRBJ2-2	-	-	TGTGCCAGCAGTGAAACTCCACATGGAGGGAGCACCGGGGAGCTGTTTTTT	CASSETPHGGSTGELFF
TRBV5-1	TRBJ2-1	TRBD2	-	TGCGCCAGTCATACTAGCGGGGCTACAACCTACAATGAGCAGTTCTTC	CASHTSGATTYNEQFF